These 18 T cell receptor beta chains originate from one sample sequenced in a study of shared clonotypes between healthy human individuals. Measured with immunoSEQ multiplex PCR; TCRdb has only the in-frame clones, and not every one. In the table there are approximately 2.1 million clones, over 90% of which are singletons. The source material was naive CD4+ T cells from PBMCs. Specified subset: CD45RA+ positively selected. The source of these receptors is a man younger than 35 in good health. Some clones in this sample may be carry-over from other donors' samples.

This clone showed up just a few times. V usage is TRBV9 and J usage is TRBJ1-1, with D possibly TRBD1 on 5 matching bases. This CDR3 has 15 amino acids. Looked up from germline, CDR1 is SGDLS and CDR2 is YYNGEE. V lost 4 bases and J 5 bases, leaving 18 bases between the germline ends. CDR3 region: CASSPRGTGRTEAFF. The CDR3 DNA sequence: TGTGCCAGCAGCCCCCGGGGAACGGGGCGGACTGAAGCTTTCTTT.

CDR3 loop: CASSHFGTSGRMLYEQYF. In DNA form, the CDR3 reads TGCGCCAGCAGTCATTTTGGAACTAGCGGGAGGATGCTCTACGAGCAGTACTTC. The gene calls are TRBV5-1 and TRBJ2-7; the match to TRBD2 covers 12 bases. Germline V CDR1 and CDR2: SGHRS, YFSETQ. The ends lost 5 bases at V and 3 bases at J; junction bases unmatched: 15. The CDR3 is 18 amino acids.

This sequence joins TRBV7-9 and TRBJ1-3; D gene unclear. V was cut by 10 bases and J by 0 bases, with 16 bases left in between. This CDR3 is built from 15 residues. Germline CDR1 and CDR2: SEHNR and FQNEAQ (reference sequence). The CDR3 DNA follows: TGTGCCACCCATCGAGGGAGGAACTCTGGAAACACCATATATTTT. Residues: CATHRGRNSGNTIYF.

CDR3 loop: CASRGPTSTDTQYF. CDR3 nucleotide sequence: TGCGCCAGCAGGGGACCTACTAGCACAGATACGCAGTATTTT. The chain uses TRBV5-1 and TRBJ2-3; perhaps D is TRBD1 or TRBD2 (5 bases each). Germline V gives CDR1 SGHRS, CDR2 YFSETQ. V was clipped by 5 bases and J by 0 bases, with 10 bases between them. CDR3 length: 14 amino acids.

The V call is TRBV6-1, the J call TRBJ1-4; 9 nucleotides agree with TRBD1. V lost 9 bases, J lost 8 bases, and 4 bases stayed unmatched. There are 12 residues in the CDR3. Germline V gene sequence: CDR1 MNHNS, CDR2 SASEGT. The CDR3 DNA follows: TGTGCCAGTGACAGGGGGAGGGAAAAACTGTTTTTT. This codes for CASDRGREKLFF.

V is TRBV5-6 and J is TRBJ2-5; D may match TRBD1 or TRBD2 (5 bases each). The CDR3 spans 13 residues. Germline V gene sequence: CDR1 SGHDT, CDR2 YYEEEE. V lost 3 bases and J 6 bases, leaving 12 bases between the germline ends. The CDR3 DNA follows: TGTGCCAGCAGCTATGGTCCGGGGCAGACCCAGTACTTC. Amino acids: CASSYGPGQTQYF.

This clone was seen a handful of times. The rearrangement uses TRBV5-4 and TRBJ1-1; D is unresolved. The germline gives CDR1 SGHNT, CDR2 YYREEE (reference sequence). This CDR3 spans 14 amino acids. V was cut by 1 base and J by 3 bases, with 10 bases left in between. CDR3 amino acids: CASSLSAGHTEAFF. Written as DNA, the CDR3 is TGTGCCAGCAGCTTGTCTGCGGGTCACACTGAAGCTTTCTTT.

V and J are TRBV27 and TRBJ2-1, with TRBD2 identical over 8 bases. The V gene end was trimmed by 4 bases and the J gene end by 8 bases; junction bases not matched to a gene: 7. CDR1 and CDR2 (germline): MNHEY, SMNVEV (reference sequence). CDR3 length equals 14 residues. Here the CDR3 DNA reads TGTGCCAGCAGTTACTCGGGAGGGCTGGATGAGCAGTTCTTC. Its translation is CASSYSGGLDEQFF.

CDR3 region: CASRAWTGGLGGEQYF. The CDR3 DNA reads as TGTGCCAGCAGGGCGTGGACTGGGGGACTGGGTGGGGAGCAGTACTTC. The gene calls are TRBV27 and TRBJ2-7, with a possible D match to TRBD2 (6 bases). V was trimmed by 6 bases and J by 7 bases, leaving 25 bases between them. This CDR3 spans 16 amino acids. Germline V gene lookup returns CDR1 MNHEY and CDR2 SMNVEV (reference sequence).

The J gene is TRBJ1-2, the V gene TRBV5-1; D unclear. This CDR3 spans 12 amino acids. Looked up from germline, CDR1 is SGHRS and CDR2 is YFSETQ. Between the trimmed V and J ends, which lost 4 bases and 4 bases, there was a span of 8 bases. The CDR3 nucleotides read TGCGCCAGCAGCCCGACCAGCTATGGCTACACCTTC. Translated: CASSPTSYGYTF.

V is TRBV7-9 and J is TRBJ2-5; D unclear. Trimming pared 0 bases from V and 1 base from J, leaving 12 bases between. Germline assignment: CDR1 SEHNR and CDR2 FQNEAQ (reference sequence). The CDR3 covers 16 residues. The CDR3 reads CASSLAAILGQETQYF. The CDR3 DNA is TGTGCCAGCAGCTTAGCGGCGATCTTAGGCCAAGAGACCCAGTACTTC.

The chain recombines TRBV7-9 with TRBJ2-3; 10 bases align to TRBD2. Germline loops: CDR1 SEHNR, CDR2 FQNEAQ (reference sequence). V trimming: 2 bases; J trimming: 0 bases; junction bases outside the gene matches: 5. The CDR3 sequence is 17 residues long. The CDR3 nucleotides are TGTGCCAGCAGCTTAATCAGCGGGAGGGCCAGCACAGATACGCAGTATTTT. It encodes CASSLISGRASTDTQYF.

This chain connects TRBV28 to TRBJ1-3, with D unclear. Germline V lookup: CDR1 MDHEN, CDR2 SYDVKM. The ends were cut back, 2 bases at V and 4 bases at J, with 3 bases in the middle. The CDR3 has 12 amino acids. The CDR3 DNA follows: TGTGCCAGCAGTTTAATGGGAAACACCATATATTTT. Translated, it gives CASSLMGNTIYF.

V and J are TRBV5-8 and TRBJ2-5; tentatively, D is TRBD1 (5 bases). Germline CDR1 is SGHTS and CDR2 is YDEGEE. Deletions cut 3 bases from V and 5 bases from J, with 20 bases between. The CDR3 is 16 amino acids. This CDR3 is CASSSHRTALLETQYF. The CDR3 DNA is TGTGCCAGCAGCTCCCACAGGACCGCGTTATTGGAGACCCAGTACTTC.

The rearrangement links TRBV5-5 to TRBJ1-5; D uncertain. This CDR3 spans 14 amino acids. The ends were cut back, 0 bases at V and 3 bases at J, with 7 bases in the middle. Germline V CDR1 and CDR2: SGHKS, YYEKEE (reference sequence). CDR3 residues: CASSLAASNQPQHF. Here the CDR3 DNA reads TGTGCCAGCAGCTTGGCAGCTTCCAATCAGCCCCAGCATTTT.

The chain employs TRBV6-4 and TRBJ1-2; the D gene is possibly TRBD1 (5 bases). Germline V gene lookup returns CDR1 MRHNA and CDR2 SNTAGT. Trimming pared 2 bases from V and 11 bases from J, leaving 15 bases between. The CDR3 sequence is 13 residues long. CDR3 residues: CASSDDIGGVYTF. The CDR3 DNA reads as TGTGCCAGCAGTGACGACATCGGGGGGGTTTACACCTTC.

This clone was observed a single time. The sample holds other DNA sequences that translate to the same CDR3. This chain joins TRBV9 and TRBJ2-2; tentative D call: TRBD2 (6 bases). The CDR3 is 14 amino acids. Trimming took 2 bases from V and 3 from J, leaving 8 bases between them. CDR1 and CDR2 from the germline V gene are SGDLS and YYNGEE. The CDR3 loop is CASSVSGYTGELFF. The CDR3 coding sequence is TGTGCCAGCAGCGTTAGCGGCTACACCGGGGAGCTGTTTTTT.

This chain uses TRBV7-9 with TRBJ2-3; 7 nucleotides line up with TRBD2. Germline CDR1 SEHNR, CDR2 FQNEAQ (reference sequence). This CDR3 region has 15 residues. The V gene end was trimmed by 5 bases and the J gene end by 2 bases; junction bases not matched to a gene: 7. CDR3 sequence (DNA): TGTGCCAGCAGCGCCCTTGGGAGGGCCACAGATACGCAGTATTTT. It translates to CASSALGRATDTQYF.